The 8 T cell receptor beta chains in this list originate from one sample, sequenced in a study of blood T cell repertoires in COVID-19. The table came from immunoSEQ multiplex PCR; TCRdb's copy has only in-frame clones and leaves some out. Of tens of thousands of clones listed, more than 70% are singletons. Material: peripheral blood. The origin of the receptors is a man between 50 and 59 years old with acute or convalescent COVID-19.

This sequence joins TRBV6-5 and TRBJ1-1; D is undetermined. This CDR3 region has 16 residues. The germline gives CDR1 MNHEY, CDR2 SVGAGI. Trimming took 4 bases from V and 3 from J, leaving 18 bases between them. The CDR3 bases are TGTGCCAGCAGTTCACTAACAGCGGCTGGAGACACTGAAGCTTTCTTT. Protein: CASSSLTAAGDTEAFF.

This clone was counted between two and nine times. The CDR3 DNA sequence: TGTGCCTGGAGTGTAGGGTTGGGAGGAAATCAGCCCCAGCATTTT. Translated: CAWSVGLGGNQPQHF. The gene calls are TRBV30 and TRBJ1-5; D unresolved. Germline V gene data show CDR1 as GTSNPN and CDR2 as SVGIG (reference sequence). The CDR3 is 15 residues long. The V end was cut by 0 bases, the J end by 4 bases, with 13 bases between.

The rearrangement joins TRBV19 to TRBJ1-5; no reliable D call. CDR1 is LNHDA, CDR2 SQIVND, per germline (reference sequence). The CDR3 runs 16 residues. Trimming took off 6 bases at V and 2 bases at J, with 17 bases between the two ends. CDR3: CASSPREGRGNQPQHF. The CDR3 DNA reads TGTGCCAGTAGCCCTAGGGAGGGAAGGGGCAATCAGCCCCAGCATTTT.

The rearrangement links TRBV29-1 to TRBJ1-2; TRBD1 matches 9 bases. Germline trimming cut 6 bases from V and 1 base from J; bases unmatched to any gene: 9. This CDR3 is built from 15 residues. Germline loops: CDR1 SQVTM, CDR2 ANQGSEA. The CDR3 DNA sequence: TGCAGCGTCCAGGGGACAGGGAGGGATAACTATGGCTACACCTTC. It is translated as CSVQGTGRDNYGYTF.

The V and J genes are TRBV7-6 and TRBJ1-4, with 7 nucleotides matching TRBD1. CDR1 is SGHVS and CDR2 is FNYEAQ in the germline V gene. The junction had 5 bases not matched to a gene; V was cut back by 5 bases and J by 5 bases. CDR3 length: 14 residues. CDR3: CASSPRQGNEKLFF. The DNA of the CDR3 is TGTGCCAGCAGCCCCCGACAGGGCAATGAAAAACTGTTTTTT. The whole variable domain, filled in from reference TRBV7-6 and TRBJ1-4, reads GAGVSQSPRYKVTKRGQDVALRCDPISGHVSLYWYRQALGQGPEFLTYFNYEAQQDKSGLPNDRFSAERPEGSISTLTIQRTEQRDSAMYRCASSPRQGNEKLFFGSGTQLSVL.

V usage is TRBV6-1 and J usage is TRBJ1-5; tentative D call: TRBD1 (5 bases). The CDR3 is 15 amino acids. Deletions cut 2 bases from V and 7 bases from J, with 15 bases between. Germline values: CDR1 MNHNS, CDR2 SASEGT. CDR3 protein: CASSELRSGRQPQHF. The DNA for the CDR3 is TGTGCCAGCAGTGAACTTAGGTCAGGGAGGCAGCCCCAGCATTTT.

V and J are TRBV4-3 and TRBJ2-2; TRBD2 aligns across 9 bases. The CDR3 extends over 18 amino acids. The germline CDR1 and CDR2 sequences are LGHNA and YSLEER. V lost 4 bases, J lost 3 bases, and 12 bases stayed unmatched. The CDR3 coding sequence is TGCGCCAGCAGCCCCGCAGGCGCTAGCGGGGTCGACACCGGGGAGCTGTTTTTT. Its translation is CASSPAGASGVDTGELFF.

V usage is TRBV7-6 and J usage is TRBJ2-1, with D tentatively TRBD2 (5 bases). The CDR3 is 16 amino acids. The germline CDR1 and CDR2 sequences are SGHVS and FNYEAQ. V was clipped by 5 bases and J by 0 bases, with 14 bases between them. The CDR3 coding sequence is TGTGCCAGCAGCCCTCTGGTTGGGAGCTCCTACAATGAGCAGTTCTTC. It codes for CASSPLVGSSYNEQFF.